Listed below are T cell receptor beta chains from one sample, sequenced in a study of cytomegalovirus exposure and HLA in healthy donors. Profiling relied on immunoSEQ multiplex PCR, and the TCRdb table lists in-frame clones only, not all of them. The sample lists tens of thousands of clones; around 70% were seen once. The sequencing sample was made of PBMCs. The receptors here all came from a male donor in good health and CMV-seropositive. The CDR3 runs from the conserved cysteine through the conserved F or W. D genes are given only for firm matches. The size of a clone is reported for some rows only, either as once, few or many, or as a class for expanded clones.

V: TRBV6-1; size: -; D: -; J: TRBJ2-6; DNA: TGTGCCAGCAGTGAAGCGGTGGGGGGTGGGGCCAGCGTCCTGACTTTC; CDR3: CASSEAVGGGASVLTF
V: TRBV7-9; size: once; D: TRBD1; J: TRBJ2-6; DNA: TGTGCCAGCAGCTCAAACAGGGGGACCGGGGCCAACGTCCTGACTTTC; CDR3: CASSSNRGTGANVLTF
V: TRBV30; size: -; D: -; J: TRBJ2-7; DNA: TGTGCCTGGAGTGTATACAGCTCCTACGAGCAGTACTTC; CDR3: CAWSVYSSYEQYF
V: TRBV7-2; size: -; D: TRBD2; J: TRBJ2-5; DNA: TGTGCCAGCAGCTTAGGGTCCCCCGAGCGGGAGGAGACCCAGTACTTC; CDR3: CASSLGSPEREETQYF
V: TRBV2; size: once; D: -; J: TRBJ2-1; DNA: TGTGCCAGCAGCACTTACAATGAGCAGTTCTTC; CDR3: CASSTYNEQFF
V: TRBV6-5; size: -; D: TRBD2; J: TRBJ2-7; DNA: TGTGCCAGCAGTTACTCGGCGGGGGGGAACCACGAGCAGTACTTC; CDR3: CASSYSAGGNHEQYF
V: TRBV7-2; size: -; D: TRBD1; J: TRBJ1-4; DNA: TGTGCCAGCAGCCCACGCTCCGGGACAGGGTTTGAAAAACTGTTTTTT; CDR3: CASSPRSGTGFEKLFF
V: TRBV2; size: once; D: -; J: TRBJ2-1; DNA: TGTGCCAGCAGTGAAATGACAGGATACAATGAGCAGTTCTTC; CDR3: CASSEMTGYNEQFF
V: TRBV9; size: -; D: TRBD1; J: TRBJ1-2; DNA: TGTGCCAGCAGCGCACCGACAGGGAAGGAGGGCTACACCTTC; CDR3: CASSAPTGKEGYTF
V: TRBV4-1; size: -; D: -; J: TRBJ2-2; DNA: TGCGCCAGCAGCCAAGAAATTAGGGGGATGTGGACCGGGGAGCTGTTTTTT; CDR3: CASSQEIRGMWTGELFF
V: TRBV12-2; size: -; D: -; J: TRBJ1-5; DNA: TGTGCAAGTCGCGGCGATACAGGGTATAGCAATCAGCCCCAGCATTTT; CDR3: CASRGDTGYSNQPQHF
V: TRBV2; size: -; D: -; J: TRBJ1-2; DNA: TGTGCCAGCGCGTTCGTACAGACGTCGGATGGCTACACCTTC; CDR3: CASAFVQTSDGYTF
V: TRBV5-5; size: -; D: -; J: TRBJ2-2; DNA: TGTGCCAGCAGCTTGGATTCCAGGGTACTCACCGGGGAGCTGTTTTTT; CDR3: CASSLDSRVLTGELFF
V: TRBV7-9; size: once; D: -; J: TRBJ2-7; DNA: TGTGCCAGCAGCCCTGGACAGACCTACGAGCAGTACTTC; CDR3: CASSPGQTYEQYF
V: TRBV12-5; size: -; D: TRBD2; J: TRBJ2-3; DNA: TGTGCTAGCGTTCTAGCGGGAGCTGTAGATACGCAGTATTTT; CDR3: CASVLAGAVDTQYF
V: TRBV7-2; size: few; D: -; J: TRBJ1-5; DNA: TGTGCCAGCAGCTTAGATGGGGACGGGGGACAGCCCCAGCATTTT; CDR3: CASSLDGDGGQPQHF
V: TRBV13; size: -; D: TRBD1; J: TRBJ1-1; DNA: TGTGCCAGCAGCCTGACAGGGGGCGGCCGAGGGGCTGAAGCTTTCTTT; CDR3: CASSLTGGGRGAEAFF
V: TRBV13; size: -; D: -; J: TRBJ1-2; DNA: TGTGCCAGCAGCTTAGGCCGGTACTATGGCTACACCTTC; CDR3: CASSLGRYYGYTF
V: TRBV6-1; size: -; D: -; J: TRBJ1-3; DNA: TGTGCCAGCAGTGAAAGCAGCGACACCATATATTTT; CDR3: CASSESSDTIYF
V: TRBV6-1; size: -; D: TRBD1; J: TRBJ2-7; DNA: TGTGCCAGCAGTGAACCAGGACAGGGGAGCTCCTACGAGCAGTACTTC; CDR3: CASSEPGQGSSYEQYF
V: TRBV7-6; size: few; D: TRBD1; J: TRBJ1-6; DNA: TGTGCCAGCAGCCCCGGGACAGCTAGAAATTCACCCCTCCACTTT; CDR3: CASSPGTARNSPLHF
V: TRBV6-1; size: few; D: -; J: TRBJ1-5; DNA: TGTGCCAGCAGTGCTAGCTCATATAGCAATCAGCCCCAGCATTTT; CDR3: CASSASSYSNQPQHF
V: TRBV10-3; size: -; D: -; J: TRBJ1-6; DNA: TGTGCCATCAGTGAGTCCCAAACAGGGAAACCCTATAATTCACCCCTCCACTTT; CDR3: CAISESQTGKPYNSPLHF
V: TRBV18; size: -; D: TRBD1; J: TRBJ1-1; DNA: TGTGCCAGCTCACCCTTTACAGGGGGGAGCACTGAAGCTTTCTTT; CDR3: CASSPFTGGSTEAFF
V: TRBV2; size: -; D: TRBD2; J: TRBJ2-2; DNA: TGTGCCAGCAGTCCGGGACTAGCTTTATTGTCCGGGGAGCTGTTTTTT; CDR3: CASSPGLALLSGELFF
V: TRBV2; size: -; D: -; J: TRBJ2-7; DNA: TGTGCCAGCAGTACTCGGGACTTGTCCTACGAGCAGTACTTC; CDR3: CASSTRDLSYEQYF
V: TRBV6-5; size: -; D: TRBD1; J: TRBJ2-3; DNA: TGTGCCAGCAGTTACTTGGGGACAGTGGCAGATACGCAGTATTTT; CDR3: CASSYLGTVADTQYF
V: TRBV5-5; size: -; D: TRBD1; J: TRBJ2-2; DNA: TGTGCCAGCAGCTGGGCACAGGGGGCTCGGACCGGGGAGCTGTTTTTT; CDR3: CASSWAQGARTGELFF
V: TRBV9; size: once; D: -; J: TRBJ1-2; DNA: TGTGCCAGCAGCGTAGCGGGTGGCTACACCTTC; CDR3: CASSVAGGYTF
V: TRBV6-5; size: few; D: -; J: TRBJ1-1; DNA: TGTGCCAGCAGTAAAATAGGGGACACTGAAGCTTTCTTT; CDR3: CASSKIGDTEAFF
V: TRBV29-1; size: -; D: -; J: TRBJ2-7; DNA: TGCAGCGTTGTAGGGGACTTCTACGAGCAGTACTTC; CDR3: CSVVGDFYEQYF
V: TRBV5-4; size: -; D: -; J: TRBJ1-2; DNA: TGTGCCAGCAGCTCCGACAGCTATGGCTACACCTTC; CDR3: CASSSDSYGYTF
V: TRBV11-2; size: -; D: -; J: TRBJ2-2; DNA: TGTGCCAGCAGCTTAGAGGTTGACAACGCCCCCCTGTCCGCCGGGGAGCTGTTTTTT; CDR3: CASSLEVDNAPLSAGELFF
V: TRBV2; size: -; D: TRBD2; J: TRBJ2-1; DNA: TGTGCCAGCAGTGGGGGGACTAGCGGAATCTACAATGAGCAGTTCTTC; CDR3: CASSGGTSGIYNEQFF
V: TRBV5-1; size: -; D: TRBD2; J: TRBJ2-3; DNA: TGCGCCAGCAGCATGACTAGCGGGGGCACAGATACGCAGTATTTT; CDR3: CASSMTSGGTDTQYF